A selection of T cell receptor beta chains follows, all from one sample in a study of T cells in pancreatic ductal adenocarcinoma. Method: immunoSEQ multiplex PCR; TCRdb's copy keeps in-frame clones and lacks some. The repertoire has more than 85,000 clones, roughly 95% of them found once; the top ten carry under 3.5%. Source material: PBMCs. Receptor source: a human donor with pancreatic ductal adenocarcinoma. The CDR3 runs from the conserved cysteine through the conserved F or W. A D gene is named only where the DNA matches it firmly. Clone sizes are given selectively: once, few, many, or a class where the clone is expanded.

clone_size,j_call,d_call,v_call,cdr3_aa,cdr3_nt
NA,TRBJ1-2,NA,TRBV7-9,CASSLDGGRGYTF,TGTGCCAGCAGCTTAGACGGCGGTCGTGGCTACACCTTC
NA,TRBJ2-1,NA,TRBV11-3,CASSLDLYNEQFF,TGTGCCAGCAGCTTAGATCTGTACAATGAGCAGTTCTTC
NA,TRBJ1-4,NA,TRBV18,CASSRGLTNEKLFF,TGTGCCAGCTCACGGGGGCTAACTAATGAAAAACTGTTTTTT
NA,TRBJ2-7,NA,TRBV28,CASTGGSSYEQYF,TGTGCCAGCACAGGTGGGAGCTCCTACGAGCAGTACTTC
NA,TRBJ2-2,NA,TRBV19,CASSADSPGTGELFF,TGTGCCAGTAGTGCGGACTCTCCTGGCACCGGGGAGCTGTTTTTT
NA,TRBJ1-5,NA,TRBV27,CASSPDSNYQPQHF,TGTGCCAGCAGTCCGGACTCCAACTATCAGCCCCAGCATTTT
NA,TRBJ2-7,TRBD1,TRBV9,CASSVTGQGSYEQYF,TGTGCCAGCAGCGTAACGGGACAGGGAAGCTACGAGCAGTACTTC
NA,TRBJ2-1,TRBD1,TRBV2,CATTIIPGQANEQFF,TGTGCCACCACAATTATTCCGGGACAGGCCAATGAGCAGTTCTTC
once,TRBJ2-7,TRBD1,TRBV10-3,CAISQGVGYEQYF,TGTGCCATCAGTCAGGGGGTTGGCTACGAGCAGTACTTC
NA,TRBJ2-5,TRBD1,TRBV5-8,CASSPQGAGETQYF,TGTGCCAGCAGCCCACAGGGGGCAGGGGAGACCCAGTACTTC
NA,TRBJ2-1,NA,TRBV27,CASRSSSSYNEQFF,TGTGCCAGCAGAAGTAGCAGTTCCTACAATGAGCAGTTCTTC
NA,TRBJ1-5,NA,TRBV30,CAWSSGSGGIQPQHF,TGTGCCTGGAGTTCTGGGAGCGGGGGGATTCAGCCCCAGCATTTT
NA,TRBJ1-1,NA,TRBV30,CAWSVGLGATEAFF,TGTGCCTGGAGTGTAGGGTTAGGGGCGACTGAAGCTTTCTTT
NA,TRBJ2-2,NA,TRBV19,CASSPGAGAVQGGELFF,TGTGCCAGTAGTCCTGGCGCGGGGGCGGTCCAGGGCGGGGAGCTGTTTTTT
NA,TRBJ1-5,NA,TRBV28,CASSFSGFNQPQHF,TGTGCCAGCAGTTTTTCGGGTTTCAATCAGCCCCAGCATTTT
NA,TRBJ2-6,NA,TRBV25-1,CASTPGETGANVLTF,TGTGCCAGCACCCCGGGGGAGACTGGGGCCAACGTCCTGACTTTC
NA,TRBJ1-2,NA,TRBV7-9,CASSVQGIANYGYTF,TGTGCCAGCAGCGTACAGGGAATCGCGAACTATGGCTACACCTTC
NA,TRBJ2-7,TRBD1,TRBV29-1,CSAGTGTGGEQYF,TGCAGCGCAGGTACCGGGACAGGGGGCGAGCAGTACTTC
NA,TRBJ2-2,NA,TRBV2,CASKKGEHTGELFF,TGTGCCAGCAAGAAGGGGGAGCACACCGGGGAGCTGTTTTTT
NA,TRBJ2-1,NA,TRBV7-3,CASSLSHSFEQFF,TGTGCCAGCAGCTTAAGTCATAGCTTTGAGCAGTTCTTC
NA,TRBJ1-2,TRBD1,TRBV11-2,CASTSSGTGYGYTF,TGTGCCAGCACCTCCTCCGGGACAGGCTATGGCTACACCTTC
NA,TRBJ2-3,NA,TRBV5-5,CASSLGTGYTDTQYF,TGTGCCAGCAGCTTGGGGACTGGCTACACCGATACGCAGTATTTT
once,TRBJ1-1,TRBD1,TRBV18,CASSRARQGEAAFF,TGTGCCAGCTCACGGGCTAGACAGGGCGAAGCCGCTTTCTTT
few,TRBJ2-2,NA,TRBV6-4,CASSEDSTNTGELFF,TGTGCCAGCAGTGAAGACAGTACGAACACCGGGGAGCTGTTTTTT
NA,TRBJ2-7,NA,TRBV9,CASGGPYEQYF,TGTGCCAGTGGGGGCCCCTACGAGCAGTACTTC
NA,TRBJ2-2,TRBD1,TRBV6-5,CASSSDRGYGELFF,TGTGCCAGCAGTTCGGACAGGGGCTACGGGGAGCTGTTTTTT
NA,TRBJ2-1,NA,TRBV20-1,CSARDGREQFF,TGCAGTGCTAGAGATGGGAGGGAGCAGTTCTTC
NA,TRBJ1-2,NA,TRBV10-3,CAISPTTGPGYTF,TGTGCCATCAGCCCCACGACAGGCCCTGGCTACACCTTC
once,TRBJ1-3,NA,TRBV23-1,CARQHRILTGNTIYF,TGCGCCAGACAGCACAGGATTCTAACTGGAAACACCATATATTTT
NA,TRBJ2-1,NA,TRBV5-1,CASSLGYTAEWVNEQFF,TGCGCCAGCAGCTTGGGTTACACGGCGGAGTGGGTCAATGAGCAGTTCTTC
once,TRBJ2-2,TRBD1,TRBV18,CASSPPQDRGYGGELFF,TGTGCCAGCTCACCACCACAGGACAGGGGATATGGCGGGGAGCTGTTTTTT
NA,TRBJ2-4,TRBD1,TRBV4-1,CASSQRQGNIQYF,TGCGCCAGCAGCCAAAGACAGGGGAACATTCAGTACTTC
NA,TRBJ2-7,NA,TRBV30,CACAGTNHYEQYF,TGTGCCTGCGCCGGGACAAATCACTACGAGCAGTACTTC
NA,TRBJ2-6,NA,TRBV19,CASTNSGANVLTF,TGTGCCAGTACCAACTCTGGGGCCAACGTCCTGACTTTC
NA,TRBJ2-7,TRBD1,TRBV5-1,CASSSTGVGYEQYF,TGCGCCAGCAGCTCGACAGGGGTCGGCTACGAGCAGTACTTC
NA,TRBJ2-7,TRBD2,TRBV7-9,CASSLGLAGPREQYF,TGTGCCAGCAGCTTAGGACTAGCGGGCCCCCGGGAGCAGTACTTC
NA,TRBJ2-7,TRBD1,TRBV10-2,CASSPGQGLYEQYF,TGCGCCAGCAGTCCGGGACAGGGGCTCTACGAGCAGTACTTC
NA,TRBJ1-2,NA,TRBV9,CASSPPQGVGGYTF,TGTGCCAGCAGCCCCCCTCAAGGAGTCGGTGGCTACACCTTC